Shown below are 18 T cell receptor beta chains from a single sample sequenced in a study of blood T cells in healthy people across ages. A second PCR of 7 to 11 cycles used a sample-barcoded 5' primer and a J-beta primer mix. TCRdb fed the 5' RACE reads into MiXCR, producing one record per CDR3 protein. The data contain about a million distinct CDR3 sequences, 51% of them singletons. Sequenced input: blood. The receptors here all came from a woman in her sixties or seventies in good health.

The chain combines TRBV29-1 with TRBJ2-3, with D uncertain. This CDR3 contains 10 residues. Germline assignment: CDR1 SQVTM and CDR2 ANQGSEA. The V gene lost 7 bases and the J gene lost 7 bases, with 9 bases spanning the gap. The DNA for the CDR3 is TGCAGCGCGAAATTGAATACGCAGTATTTT. Protein: CSAKLNTQYF.

This clonotype was detected only once. The V call is TRBV12-3 or TRBV12-4, the J call TRBJ1-1, with no clear D. The CDR3 has 13 residues. The V end was cut by 1 base, the J end by 6 bases, with 9 bases between. In nucleotides, the CDR3 is TGTGCCAGCAGTTTAGGCAGCCGATCTGAAGCTTTCTTT. It specifies CASSLGSRSEAFF.

The V gene is TRBV28, the J gene TRBJ2-3, with D hard to call. The CDR3 loop spans 13 amino acids. The V gene's germline CDR1 is MDHEN and CDR2 SYDVKM. V was pared by 7 bases and J by 1 base, with 9 bases between. The CDR3 loop is CASTLGGTDTQYF. In nucleotides, the CDR3 is TGTGCCAGCACCCTTGGGGGCACAGATACGCAGTATTTT.

The rearrangement uses TRBV20-1 and TRBJ2-3, with D tentatively TRBD1 (6 bases). The CDR3 contains 14 residues. V was cut by 6 bases and J by 8 bases, with 21 bases left in between. Germline assignment: CDR1 DFQATT and CDR2 SNEGSKA (reference sequence). This chain's CDR3 is CSAPLGQNMGTQYF. The CDR3 bases are TGCAGTGCCCCGCTCGGACAGAACATGGGTACGCAGTATTTT.

The V and J genes are TRBV20-1 and TRBJ2-3; 9 nucleotides align to TRBD2. Losses at the gene ends were 6 bases for V and 2 bases for J; bases not matched to a gene: 6. The V gene's germline CDR1 is DFQATT and CDR2 SNEGSKA (reference sequence). The CDR3 spans 14 residues. DNA for the CDR3: TGCAGTGCCCCTAGCGGGACGGACACAGATACGCAGTATTTT. Protein product: CSAPSGTDTDTQYF.

This clonotype occurred once. V usage is TRBV28 and J usage is TRBJ2-1; 7 nucleotides line up with TRBD2. This CDR3 region has 13 residues. Germline lookup yields CDR1 MDHEN and CDR2 SYDVKM. With 11 bases clipped from V and 7 bases from J, the junction kept 11 bases outside the gene matches. In nucleotides, the CDR3 is TGTGCCTCCAGGCCACTAGCGCCAAATGAGCAGTTCTTC. Protein: CASRPLAPNEQFF.

In this sample, this clonotype turned up many times. J is TRBJ2-3 and V is TRBV29-1, with a weak D call TRBD2 (5 bases). Deletions cut 4 bases from V and 6 bases from J, with 11 bases between. Germline V gene data show CDR1 as SQVTM and CDR2 as ANQGSEA. This CDR3 comprises 12 residues. DNA for the CDR3: TGCAGCGTTGCCTTAGCGTCGGATACGCAGTATTTT. This translates into CSVALASDTQYF.

Points on this clonotype: At one end the junction does not follow the germline gene, possibly because of a read error. The rearrangement links TRBV5-5 to TRBJ2-3, with D perhaps TRBD1 (6 bases). The CDR3 length is 15 residues. Germline values: CDR1 SGHKS, CDR2 YYEKEE (reference sequence). The CDR3 reads CASSIRTVSTYTQYF. The CDR3 DNA sequence: TGTGCCAGCAGCATTCGGACAGTTAGCACATATACGCAGTATTTT. The full variable domain, rest sourced from reference TRBV5-5 and TRBJ2-3, is DAGVTQSPTHLIKTRGQQVTLRCSPISGHKSVSWYQQVLGQGPQFIFQYYEKEERGRGNFPDRFSARQFPNYSSELNVNALLLGDSALYLCASSIRTVSTYTQYFGPGTRLTVL.

This clonotype was found a few times. This rearrangement joins TRBV20-1 to TRBJ1-2, with TRBD1 identical over 7 bases. CDR3 length: 14 residues. With V trimmed by 3 bases and J by 0 bases, 4 bases remained unmatched. The germline gives CDR1 DFQATT, CDR2 SNEGSKA (reference sequence). CDR3 sequence (DNA): TGCAGTGCTAGCCACAGGGGAACTAACTATGGCTACACCTTC. Its translation: CSASHRGTNYGYTF.

This clonotype was counted between two and nine times. The rearrangement uses TRBV7-3 and TRBJ2-1, with D perhaps TRBD1 (8 bases). The CDR3 runs 14 residues. Trimming took off 4 bases at V and 11 bases at J, with 18 bases between the two ends. The germline gives CDR1 SGHTA, CDR2 FQGTGA. CDR3 nucleotide sequence: TGTGCCAGCAGCTACACAGGGGGGGTTGCGAAGCAGTTCTTC. Protein: CASSYTGGVAKQFF.

The genes are TRBV9 and TRBJ2-7; TRBD2 matches at 7 bases. The J call is uncertain, as TRBJ2-5 better fits the DNA end. The CDR3 has 14 residues. The V gene's germline CDR1 is SGDLS and CDR2 YYNGEE. The CDR3 loop is CASSVVGGGETQYF. CDR3 sequence (DNA): TGTGCCAGCAGCGTAGTGGGGGGAGGGGAGACCCAGTACTTC.

The chain uses TRBV6-5 and TRBJ2-5, with D maybe TRBD2 (6 bases). V was trimmed by 2 bases and J by 2 bases, leaving 21 bases between them. The CDR3 consists of 18 residues. CDR1 and CDR2 (germline): MNHEY, SVGAGI. The CDR3 sequence: CASSYPSIADSTQETQYF. The CDR3, as DNA: TGTGCCAGCAGTTACCCGAGTATAGCGGACTCAACTCAAGAGACCCAGTACTTC.

This clonotype has more than one count but fewer than ten. J is TRBJ1-5 and V is TRBV18; D gene uncertain. Trimming shortened V by 1 base and J by 4 bases, and 11 bases separated the two germline ends. The CDR3 spans 15 residues. Looked up from germline, CDR1 is KGHSH and CDR2 is LQKENI. CDR3 amino acids: CASSPLGTQNQPQHF. CDR3 sequence (DNA): TGTGCCAGCTCACCACTAGGAACCCAAAATCAGCCCCAGCATTTT.

This clonotype was counted between two and nine times. The chain couples TRBV15 to TRBJ2-1; D is unclear. V lost 0 bases to trimming and J lost 10 bases, with 13 bases between them. The CDR3 runs to 14 residues. CDR1 and CDR2 (germline): LNHNV, YYDKDF (reference sequence). The CDR3: CATSRELKEYEQFF. The CDR3 DNA reads TGTGCCACCAGCAGAGAATTAAAGGAGTACGAGCAGTTCTTC.

The genes are TRBV27 and TRBJ2-3, with 11 bases identical to TRBD2. Germline loops: CDR1 MNHEY, CDR2 SMNVEV (reference sequence). With V trimmed by 3 bases and J by 6 bases, 20 bases remained unmatched. The CDR3 contains 20 residues. CDR3 sequence (DNA): TGTGCCAGCAGTTTCCTTAGCCCCCTATTTAGCGGGAGGGCGACGGATACGCAGTATTTT. This codes for CASSFLSPLFSGRATDTQYF.

CDR3 in amino acids: CASSLRGAANYGYTF. The DNA of the CDR3 is TGTGCCAGCAGTTTACGTGGAGCGGCTAACTATGGCTACACCTTC. V gene TRBV12-3 or TRBV12-4 combines with J gene TRBJ1-2; D call uncertain. This CDR3 contains 15 residues. The V end was cut by 2 bases, the J end by 0 bases, with 10 bases between.

This clonotype occurred a few times. V gene TRBV7-9 combines with J gene TRBJ2-4; no reliable D call. Germline lookup yields CDR1 SEHNR and CDR2 FQNEAQ (reference sequence). There are 14 residues in the CDR3. V was cut by 3 bases and J by 0 bases, with 6 bases left in between. CDR3 DNA sequence: TGTGCCAGCAGCTTGATGGGAGCCAAAAACATTCAGTACTTC. Translated, it gives CASSLMGAKNIQYF.

This clonotype was observed a handful of times. The rearrangement uses TRBV7-9 and TRBJ2-3; 10 bases are a match to TRBD2. The V gene's germline CDR1 is SEHNR and CDR2 FQNEAQ (reference sequence). The length of the CDR3 is 15 residues. Trimming at V came to 5 bases and at J to 7 bases, leaving 9 bases not matched to a gene. This chain's CDR3 is CASSPASGGGNTQYF. The CDR3 DNA sequence: TGTGCCAGCAGCCCCGCTAGCGGGGGTGGGAATACGCAGTATTTT. The whole variable domain, filled in from reference TRBV7-9 and TRBJ2-3, reads DTGVSQNPRHKITKRGQNVTFRCDPISEHNRLYWYRQTLGQGPEFLTYFQNEAQLEKSRLLSDRFSAERPKGSFSTLEIQRTEQGDSAMYLCASSPASGGGNTQYFGPGTRLTVL.